This is a list of T cell receptor beta chains from one sample in a study of cytomegalovirus exposure and HLA in healthy donors. The method was immunoSEQ multiplex PCR; TCRdb's version includes in-frame clones alone and lacks a portion of them. Seen here are 70,000 or so clones, about 94% observed once, and the top ten hold roughly 1%. Sequencing was performed on PBMCs. These receptors all stem from a woman aged 18-35 years in good health and CMV-seronegative. Each CDR3 is given with its conserved first and last residue. Each record gives: V gene, CDR3 protein.

>TRBV29-1
CSVEDKDRGNTGELFF
>TRBV5-4
CASSKGLAGGRVQETQYF
>TRBV9
CASSVTSGGTQFF
>TRBV7-2
CASSLRWGQSSGNTIYF
>TRBV29-1
CSVVQGAAYGYTF
>TRBV19
CASVAGTGLYGYTF
>TRBV28
CASSMGLSTDTQYF
>TRBV11-2
CASSQGLAGDTDTQYF
>TRBV7-8
CASSLARTDTQYF
>TRBV4-1
CASSQDFGGLETQYF
>TRBV18
CASSPISDEQFF
>TRBV27
CASRPFAMGGRSNEQFF
>TRBV5-4
CASSKGQGTYNEQFF
>TRBV27
CASSTISSGSYYEQYF
>TRBV11-2
CASSLYRLTGELFF
>TRBV12-2
CASRVGLEENTEAFF
>TRBV5-6
CASSPGLVGTDTQYF
>TRBV28
CATIEGVNTDTQYF
>TRBV27
CASSLQGQGANEQYF
>TRBV6-4
CASSDKAGGYEQFF
>TRBV5-1
CASSLRDGAGAGTEAFF
>TRBV9
CASSSTGDTYEQYF
>TRBV7-6
CASRDRGGYTF
>TRBV30
CASAAGWEVPDTQYF
>TRBV29-1
CSEKRLAGTDTQYF
>TRBV7-2
CASSLGPPVSGGAKTQYF
>TRBV4-2
CASSQERPAGNEKLFF
>TRBV27
CASSETPSSYNEQFF
>TRBV5-1
CASSHGQADGNTIYF
>TRBV6-5
CASSTGQMNYEQYF
>TRBV27
CASSPRSLRDEQYF
>TRBV7-3
CASSATGGAGETQYF
>TRBV2
CATSKQGDSNQPQHF
>TRBV7-3
CASSSGVGTYNEQFF
>TRBV19
CASSGQLNTEAFF
>TRBV4-3
CASSQVQGDLNTGELFF
>TRBV10-2
CASTGLVGHEQYF
>TRBV6-1
CASSEGTSGSNEQFF
>TRBV18
CASSPEEPIKRYEQYF
>TRBV6-7
CASRKGKEQYF
>TRBV4-2
CASSHAFTEIHEKLFF
>TRBV6-4
CASSDSTGGPDTQYF
>TRBV28
CASSLIIGYTIYF
>TRBV7-3
CASSPDKNEKLFF
>TRBV7-3
CASSIIGTSYNEQFF
>TRBV30
CAWSVQGDGYTF
>TRBV6-1
CASNQPTENTEAFF
>TRBV19
CASSVQGSYGYTF
>TRBV30
CACPRRVSNEQFF
>TRBV28
CASNLPGQNSRTDTQYF
>TRBV9
CASSSQGEGYTF
>TRBV30
CAWIGQGPSGYTF
>TRBV5-1
CASSRSPSGGASYEQYF